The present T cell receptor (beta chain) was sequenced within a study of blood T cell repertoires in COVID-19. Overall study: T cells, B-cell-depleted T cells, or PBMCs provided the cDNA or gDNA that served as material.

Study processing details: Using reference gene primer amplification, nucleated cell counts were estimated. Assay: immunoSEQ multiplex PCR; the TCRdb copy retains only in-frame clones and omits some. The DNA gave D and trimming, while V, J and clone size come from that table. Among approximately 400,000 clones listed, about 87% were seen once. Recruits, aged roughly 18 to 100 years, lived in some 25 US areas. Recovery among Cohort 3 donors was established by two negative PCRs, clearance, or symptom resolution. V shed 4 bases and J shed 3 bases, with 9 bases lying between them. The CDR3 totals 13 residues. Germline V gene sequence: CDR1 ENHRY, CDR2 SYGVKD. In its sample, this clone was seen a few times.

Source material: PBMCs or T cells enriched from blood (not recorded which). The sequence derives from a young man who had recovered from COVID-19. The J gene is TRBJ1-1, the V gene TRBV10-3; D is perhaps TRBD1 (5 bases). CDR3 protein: CAISVGGYTEAFF. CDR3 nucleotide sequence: TGTGCCATCAGTGTGGGGGGGTACACTGAAGCTTTCTTT.